Following are 8 T cell receptor beta chains from one sample sequenced in a study of blood T cell repertoires in COVID-19. The method was immunoSEQ multiplex PCR; TCRdb's version includes in-frame clones alone and lacks a portion of them. This table has 55,000 or so clones, roughly 80% appearing once. The material sequenced was peripheral blood. These receptors came from a man in his 60s with acute or convalescent COVID-19.

The rearrangement uses TRBV28 and TRBJ2-1; D possibly corresponds to TRBD2 (5 bases). This CDR3 contains 16 residues. Deletions cut 5 bases from V and 10 bases from J, with 24 bases between. Germline lookup yields CDR1 MDHEN and CDR2 SYDVKM. Here the CDR3 DNA reads TGTGCCAGCAGTCCCCAGACTACGCCAAGTCTGAGGGAGCAGTTCTTC. This translates into CASSPQTTPSLREQFF.

The gene calls are TRBV11-2 and TRBJ2-3; 7 nucleotides agree with TRBD2. This CDR3 is 15 amino acids long. Germline values: CDR1 SGHAT, CDR2 FQNNGV. V shed 3 bases, J shed 5 bases, and the junction held 8 bases outside the gene matches. The CDR3: CASSLGLTKGDTQYF. CDR3 nucleotide sequence: TGTGCCAGCAGCTTGGGACTAACTAAGGGAGATACGCAGTATTTT.

J is TRBJ2-7 and V is TRBV20-1, with D possibly matching TRBD2 (6 bases). This CDR3 is 11 amino acids long. The ends were cut back, 6 bases at V and 7 bases at J, with 13 bases in the middle. Germline CDR1 and CDR2: DFQATT and SNEGSKA (reference sequence). CDR3: CSAWEASEQYF. The CDR3 DNA follows: TGCAGTGCCTGGGAGGCTTCGGAGCAGTACTTC.

The V call is TRBV9, the J call TRBJ2-3; D might be TRBD1 (5 bases). Germline V gene sequence: CDR1 SGDLS, CDR2 YYNGEE. V shed 0 bases and J shed 4 bases, with 12 bases lying between them. This CDR3 spans 15 amino acids. The CDR3 coding sequence is TGTGCCAGCAGCGTAGGGCCCCTAGGGGCAGATACGCAGTATTTT. Amino acids: CASSVGPLGADTQYF.

The rearrangement links TRBV27 to TRBJ2-1, with 10 bases aligning to TRBD1. The CDR3 covers 12 residues. V lost 6 bases and J lost 7; bases outside the gene matches: 0. The germline CDR1 and CDR2 sequences are MNHEY and SMNVEV (reference sequence). The CDR3 spells CASRDRGNEQFF. CDR3 nucleotides: TGTGCCAGCAGGGACAGGGGGAATGAGCAGTTCTTC.

This clone showed up just a few times. The chain links TRBV21-1 to TRBJ2-7; the DNA was not used to check the table's D call, TRBD2. TRBV21-1 is a pseudogene. The CDR3 loop spans 14 amino acids. CDR3 DNA: TGTGCCAGCAGCAGCAGCAGCGGGTGGGACGAGCAGTACTTC. Its translation is CASSSSSGWDEQYF.

V usage is TRBV20-1 and J usage is TRBJ1-4; D gene unclear. Germline-derived CDR1 and CDR2 are DFQATT and SNEGSKA (reference sequence). Deletions cut 3 bases from V and 8 bases from J, with 16 bases between. There are 14 residues in the CDR3. CDR3 sequence reads: CSASSAAAGEKLFF. CDR3 DNA: TGCAGTGCTAGTTCGGCCGCCGCGGGGGAAAAACTGTTTTTT.

In DNA form, the CDR3 reads TGTGCCAGCAGTGGCCCAGCGGGGGTTAGGACAGATACGCAGTATTTT. It codes for CASSGPAGVRTDTQYF. The chain has TRBV2 and TRBJ2-3; TRBD2 matches 8 bases. Trimming removed 4 bases from V and 3 bases from J; junction bases left unmatched: 9. The CDR3 has 16 residues. CDR1 SNHLY and CDR2 FYNNEI come from the germline V gene.